This T cell receptor beta chain was identified during a study of T cell repertoires in cytomegalovirus infection. Study observations and caveats: It was HLA-C-restricted CMV-specific TCR beta clonotypes that dominated the response ex vivo.

Concerning this clonotype: Its matching antigen is unknown.

TCRdb recomputed calls from the reads with MiXCR, one row per CDR3 protein. Counted here are roughly 310,000 distinct CDR3 sequences, 25% to 35% occurring once; the ten biggest clones make up 15% to 20%. Trimming took off 7 bases at V and 1 base at J, with 17 bases between the two ends. The CDR3 is 15 residues long. Germline V gives CDR1 SGHRS, CDR2 YFSETQ. The receptor comes from a human donor in good health (CMV status not recorded). Some clones in this sample may be carry-over from other donors' samples. The starting material was cultured PBMCs, obtained from culture after CMV antigen stimulation. V is TRBV5-1 and J is TRBJ2-5; D possibly uses TRBD1 or TRBD2 (5 bases each). The CDR3 bases are TGCGCCAGCCGTTCCCCGGGGCTAGGCCAAGAGACCCAGTACTTC. Translating it yields CASRSPGLGQETQYF.